The clone carrying this T cell receptor beta chain came up once. What it binds is not known. The sample comes from a study of CD8 T cells in Susac syndrome. Bulk CD8+ and CD4+ cells came from magnetic negative isolation; CD8+ TEMRA by FACS. Overall study findings and caveats: By the study's own acknowledgment, its TCR sequencing and HLA analysis included relatively few individuals.

The CDR3 has 16 residues. The V segment lost 4 bases and the J segment 0 bases; nucleotides outside the gene matches: 6. The RNA, roughly 0.45 to 1 ug, was put through reverse transcription using random hexamers. A multiplex approach, immunoSEQ multiplex PCR, amplified TCR beta CDR3 across 54 Vbeta and 13 Jbeta. TCRdb redid the calling of the immunoSEQ multiplex PCR reads with MiXCR, one entry per CDR3 protein. The data hold some 76,000 distinct CDR3 sequences, with about 91% observed a single time. Sequencing input: CD8+ T cells from PBMCs. The V gene is TRBV12-3 or TRBV12-4, the J gene TRBJ1-3, with 7 bases that match TRBD1. This TCR was recovered from a human donor with multiple sclerosis. CDR3 sequence: CASSWGQQSSGNTIYF. The CDR3 nucleotides read TGTGCCAGCAGTTGGGGACAGCAGAGCTCTGGAAACACCATATATTTT.